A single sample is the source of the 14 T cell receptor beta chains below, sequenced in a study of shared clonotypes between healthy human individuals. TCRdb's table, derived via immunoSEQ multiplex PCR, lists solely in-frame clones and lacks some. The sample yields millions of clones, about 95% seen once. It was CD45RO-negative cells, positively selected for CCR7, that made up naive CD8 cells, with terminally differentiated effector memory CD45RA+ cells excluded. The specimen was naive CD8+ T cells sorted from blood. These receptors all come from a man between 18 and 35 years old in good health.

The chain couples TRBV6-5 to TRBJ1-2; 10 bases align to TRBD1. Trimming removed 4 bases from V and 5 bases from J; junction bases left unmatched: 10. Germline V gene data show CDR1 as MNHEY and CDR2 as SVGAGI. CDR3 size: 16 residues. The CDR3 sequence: CASSFTSVGQGYGYTF. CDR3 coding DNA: TGTGCCAGCAGTTTCACTTCTGTGGGACAGGGGTATGGCTACACCTTC.

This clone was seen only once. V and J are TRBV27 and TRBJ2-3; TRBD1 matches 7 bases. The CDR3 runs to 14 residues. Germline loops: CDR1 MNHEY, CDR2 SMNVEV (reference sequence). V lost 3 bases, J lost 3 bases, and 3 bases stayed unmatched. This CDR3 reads CASSFGTVTDTQYF. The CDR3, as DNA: TGTGCCAGCAGTTTTGGGACAGTAACAGATACGCAGTATTTT.

CDR3: CASSLDGGTDTQYF. The DNA of the CDR3 is TGTGCCAGCAGTTTAGATGGCGGCACAGATACGCAGTATTTT. The gene calls are TRBV28 and TRBJ2-3; D gene unclear. This CDR3 is 14 amino acids long. The V end was cut by 2 bases, the J end by 1 base, with 7 bases between. Germline V CDR1 and CDR2: MDHEN, SYDVKM.

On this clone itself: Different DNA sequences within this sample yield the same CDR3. CDR3: CASSAGQGYEQYF. CDR3 nucleotides: TGTGCCAGTAGTGCAGGACAGGGGTACGAGCAGTACTTC. V is TRBV19 and J is TRBJ2-7, with 9 bases identical to TRBD1. Trimming took 5 bases from V and 4 from J; bases not matched to a gene: 3. This CDR3 has 13 residues. Per germline, CDR1 LNHDA and CDR2 SQIVND (reference sequence). Using reference TRBV19 and TRBJ2-7 for the parts outside the CDR3, the full variable domain is DGGITQSPKYLFRKEGQNVTLSCEQNLNHDAMYWYRQDPGQGLRLIYYSQIVNDFQKGDIAEGYSVSREKKESFPLTVTSAQKNPTAFYLCASSAGQGYEQYFGPGTRLTVT.

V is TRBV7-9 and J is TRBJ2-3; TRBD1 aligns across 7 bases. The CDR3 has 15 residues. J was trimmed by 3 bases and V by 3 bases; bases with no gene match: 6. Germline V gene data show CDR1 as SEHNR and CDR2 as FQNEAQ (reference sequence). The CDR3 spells CASSFGTAPTDTQYF. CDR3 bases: TGTGCCAGCAGCTTCGGGACAGCCCCTACAGATACGCAGTATTTT.

CDR3 in amino acids: CAISEGQEGEVEQFF. The CDR3 DNA sequence: TGTGCCATCAGTGAGGGACAAGAGGGAGAGGTTGAGCAGTTCTTC. This rearrangement joins TRBV10-3 to TRBJ2-1, with D tentatively TRBD1 or TRBD2 (5 bases each). V lost 2 bases and J 9 bases, leaving 17 bases between the germline ends. The germline V gene encodes CDR1 ENHRY and CDR2 SYGVKD. This CDR3 region has 15 residues.

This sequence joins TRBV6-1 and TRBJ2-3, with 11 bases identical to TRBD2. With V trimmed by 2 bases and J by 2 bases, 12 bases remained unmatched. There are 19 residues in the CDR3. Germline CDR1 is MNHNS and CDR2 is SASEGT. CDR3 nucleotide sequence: TGTGCCAGCAGTGAATTCTGGACTAGCGGGTCGGATCACACAGATACGCAGTATTTT. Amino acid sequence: CASSEFWTSGSDHTDTQYF.

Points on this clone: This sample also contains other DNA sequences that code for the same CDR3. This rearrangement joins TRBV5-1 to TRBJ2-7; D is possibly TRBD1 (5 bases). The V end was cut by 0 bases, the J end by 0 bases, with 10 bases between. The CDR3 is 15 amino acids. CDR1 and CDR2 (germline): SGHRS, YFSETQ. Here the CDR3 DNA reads TGCGCCAGCAGCTTGGCCCAGGGAACCTCCTACGAGCAGTACTTC. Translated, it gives CASSLAQGTSYEQYF. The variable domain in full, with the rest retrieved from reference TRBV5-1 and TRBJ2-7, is KAGVTQTPRYLIKTRGQQVTLSCSPISGHRSVSWYQQTPGQGLQFLFEYFSETQRNKGNFPGRFSGRQFSNSRSEMNVSTLELGDSALYLCASSLAQGTSYEQYFGPGTRLTVT.

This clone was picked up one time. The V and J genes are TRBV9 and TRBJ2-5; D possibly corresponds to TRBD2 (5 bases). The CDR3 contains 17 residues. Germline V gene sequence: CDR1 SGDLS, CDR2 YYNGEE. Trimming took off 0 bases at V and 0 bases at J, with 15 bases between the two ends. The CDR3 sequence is CASSVVILRANQETQYF. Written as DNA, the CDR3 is TGTGCCAGCAGCGTAGTGATCTTGAGGGCGAACCAAGAGACCCAGTACTTC. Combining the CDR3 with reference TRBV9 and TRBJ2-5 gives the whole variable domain DSGVTQTPKHLITATGQRVTLRCSPRSGDLSVYWYQQSLDQGLQFLIQYYNGEERAKGNILERFSAQQFPDLHSELNLSSLELGDSALYFCASSVVILRANQETQYFGPGTRLLVL.

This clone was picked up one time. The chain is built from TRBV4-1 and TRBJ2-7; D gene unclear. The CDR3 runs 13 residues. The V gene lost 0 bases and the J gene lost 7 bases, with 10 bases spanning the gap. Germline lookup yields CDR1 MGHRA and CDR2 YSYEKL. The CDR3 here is CASSQEHRWEQYF. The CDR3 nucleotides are TGCGCCAGCAGCCAAGAGCATCGTTGGGAGCAGTACTTC.

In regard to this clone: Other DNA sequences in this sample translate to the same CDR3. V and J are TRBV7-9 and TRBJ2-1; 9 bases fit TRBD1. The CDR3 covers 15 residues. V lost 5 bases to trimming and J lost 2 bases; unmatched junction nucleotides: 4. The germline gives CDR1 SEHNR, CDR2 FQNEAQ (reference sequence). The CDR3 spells CASSPGQGTYNEQFF. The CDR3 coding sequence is TGTGCCAGCAGCCCCGGACAGGGGACCTACAATGAGCAGTTCTTC.

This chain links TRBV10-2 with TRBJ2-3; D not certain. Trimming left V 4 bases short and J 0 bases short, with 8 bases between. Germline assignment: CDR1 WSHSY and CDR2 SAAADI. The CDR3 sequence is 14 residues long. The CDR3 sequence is CASSGPTSTDTQYF. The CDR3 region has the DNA TGCGCCAGCAGTGGACCTACTAGCACAGATACGCAGTATTTT.

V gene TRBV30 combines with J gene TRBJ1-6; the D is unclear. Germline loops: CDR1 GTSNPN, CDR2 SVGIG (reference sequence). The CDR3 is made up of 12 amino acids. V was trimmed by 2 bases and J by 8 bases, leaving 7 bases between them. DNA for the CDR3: TGTGCCTGGAGTCGGGGTGATTCACCCCTCCACTTT. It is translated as CAWSRGDSPLHF.

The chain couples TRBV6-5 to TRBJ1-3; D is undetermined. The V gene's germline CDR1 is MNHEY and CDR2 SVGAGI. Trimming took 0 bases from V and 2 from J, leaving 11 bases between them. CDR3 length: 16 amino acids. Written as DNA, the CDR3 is TGTGCCAGCAGTTACTCCAGAGGGATCCCTGGAAACACCATATATTTT. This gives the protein CASSYSRGIPGNTIYF.